These T cell receptor beta chains were read from a single sample in a study of blood T cells in healthy people across ages. TCRdb reprocessed the 5' RACE reads with MiXCR, giving one entry per CDR3 protein. The sample holds approximately 770,000 distinct CDR3 sequences, roughly 60% seen once. Sequenced: blood. Source of these receptors: a man aged 30 to 45 in good health. The CDR3 runs from the conserved cysteine through the conserved F or W. D genes are given only for firm matches. Only some rows state a clone size, as once, few, many or a class for expanded clones.

V: TRBV4-3
J: TRBJ1-2
size: -
D: -
DNA: TGCGCCAGCAGCCGGCTGCCCAGGGTCCTCTCTGGCTACACCTTC
CDR3: CASSRLPRVLSGYTF

V: TRBV5-5
J: TRBJ2-3
size: -
D: TRBD2
DNA: TGTGCCAGCAGCTTGGTACTAGCGGGGGGCGGGGATACGCAGTATTTT
CDR3: CASSLVLAGGGDTQYF

V: TRBV15
J: TRBJ1-5
size: -
D: -
DNA: TGTGCCACCAGCAGCCTAGGCGGCCAGCCCCAGCATTTT
CDR3: CATSSLGGQPQHF

V: TRBV2
J: TRBJ2-1
size: once
D: -
DNA: TGTGCCAGCATGACCCCAGGCGATGAGCAGTTCTTC
CDR3: CASMTPGDEQFF

V: TRBV7-2
J: TRBJ1-2
size: -
D: TRBD1
DNA: TGTGCCAGCAGCCGGGACAGCACACTATATGGCTACACCTTC
CDR3: CASSRDSTLYGYTF

V: TRBV6-1
J: TRBJ2-3
size: -
D: -
DNA: TGTGCCAGCAGCGCATTGCGGCGAAGCACAGATACGCAGTATTTT
CDR3: CASSALRRSTDTQYF

V: TRBV20-1
J: TRBJ2-3
size: -
D: TRBD2
DNA: TGCAGTGCCCGACCACGGGGACTAGCGGCTACAGATACGCAGTATTTT
CDR3: CSARPRGLAATDTQYF

V: TRBV12-3/TRBV12-4
J: TRBJ2-5
size: many
D: TRBD2
DNA: TGTGCCAGCAGTTTCGGGGGGGAAGAGACCCAGTACTTC
CDR3: CASSFGGEETQYF

V: TRBV29-1
J: TRBJ1-2
size: once
D: -
DNA: TGCAGCGTAGCGGGAGGGGTGAGTGGCTACACCTTC
CDR3: CSVAGGVSGYTF

V: TRBV25-1
J: TRBJ2-7
size: few
D: -
DNA: TGTGCCAGCAGCCCCCTGGGCAGGGTGGGCCCTACGGAGCAGTACTTC
CDR3: CASSPLGRVGPTEQYF

V: TRBV29-1
J: TRBJ1-2
size: -
D: TRBD1
DNA: TGCAGCGTGGACAGGGACGTCTATGGCTACACCTTC
CDR3: CSVDRDVYGYTF

V: TRBV7-2
J: TRBJ2-7
size: -
D: -
DNA: TGTGCCAGCAGCCGCCCACAGGGAGGGGACGAGCAGTACTTC
CDR3: CASSRPQGGDEQYF

V: TRBV29-1
J: TRBJ2-7
size: -
D: -
DNA: TGCAGCGTTGGAGCCACTCAATACGAGCAGTACTTC
CDR3: CSVGATQYEQYF

V: TRBV7-2
J: TRBJ2-7
size: -
D: -
DNA: TGCGCCAGCAGCTTGGGACGAGTATACGAGCAGTACTTC
CDR3: CASSLGRVYEQYF

V: TRBV23-1
J: TRBJ2-1
size: -
D: TRBD2
DNA: TGCGCCAGCAGTAAATCCGGGACTAGCGGTCCCCATCGGTTGCAGTTCTTC
CDR3: CASSKSGTSGPHRLQFF

V: TRBV6-5
J: TRBJ2-5
size: -
D: -
DNA: TGTGCCAGCAGGAAAAAGGGGACCCAGTACTTC
CDR3: CASRKKGTQYF

V: TRBV9
J: TRBJ2-7
size: few
D: -
DNA: TGTGCCAGCAGCGTAGGTCCGGTAACCTACGAGCAGTACTTC
CDR3: CASSVGPVTYEQYF

V: TRBV29-1
J: TRBJ2-1
size: -
D: -
DNA: TGCAGCGCTGAAGACCCAGCAGTAAATGAGCAGTTCTTC
CDR3: CSAEDPAVNEQFF

V: TRBV7-9
J: TRBJ1-1
size: -
D: TRBD1
DNA: TGTGCCAGCAGCAAGAGGTTTGCCCGGGACAGGGAGGAAGCTTTCTTT
CDR3: CASSKRFARDREEAFF

V: TRBV29-1
J: TRBJ2-1
size: few
D: TRBD1
DNA: TGCAGCGTAGCGGACAGGGGACCCTACAATGAGCAGTTCTTC
CDR3: CSVADRGPYNEQFF

V: TRBV9
J: TRBJ1-2
size: -
D: -
DNA: TGTGCCAGCAGCGTAATAGGGACCAACTATGGCTACACCTTC
CDR3: CASSVIGTNYGYTF

V: TRBV28
J: TRBJ1-5
size: once
D: -
DNA: TGTGCCAGCAACTCCGGACGGCCTAGGGAGCCCCAGCATTTT
CDR3: CASNSGRPREPQHF

V: TRBV5-1
J: TRBJ2-6
size: -
D: TRBD1
DNA: TGCGCCAGCAGCCCGCTAACGACAGGGACTGGGGCCAACGTCCTGACTTTC
CDR3: CASSPLTTGTGANVLTF

V: TRBV20-1
J: TRBJ1-2
size: few
D: -
DNA: TGCAGTGCTGTCGAAGGGGGGAACTATGGCTACACCTTC
CDR3: CSAVEGGNYGYTF

V: TRBV4-2
J: TRBJ2-7
size: -
D: -
DNA: TGTGCCAGCAGCCAAGATCCGGGGGCGGGTTACAATGAGCAGTACTTC
CDR3: CASSQDPGAGYNEQYF

V: TRBV27
J: TRBJ2-1
size: -
D: -
DNA: TGTGCCAGCAGTCCCAGGGAATTCCACAATGAGCAGTTCTTC
CDR3: CASSPREFHNEQFF

V: TRBV29-1
J: TRBJ2-1
size: -
D: TRBD2
DNA: TGCAGCGTTGGGCGACTAGCGGGAAACAATGAGCAGTTCTTC
CDR3: CSVGRLAGNNEQFF

V: TRBV6-5
J: TRBJ2-4
size: -
D: TRBD1
DNA: TGTGCCAGCAGTCGCTCCGGGACAGTGGCTTTGGAGCAGTACTTC
CDR3: CASSRSGTVALEQYF

V: TRBV7-9
J: TRBJ1-2
size: -
D: -
DNA: TGTGCCAGCAGCTTAGTTCACTGGGTTGGCTACACCTTC
CDR3: CASSLVHWVGYTF

V: TRBV6-2/TRBV6-3
J: TRBJ2-5
size: -
D: TRBD2
DNA: TGTGCCAGCCTACCGGGACTAGCGGGGGGGCCTCTTCTTCAAGAGACCCAGTACTTC
CDR3: CASLPGLAGGPLLQETQYF

V: TRBV5-6
J: TRBJ1-2
size: -
D: -
DNA: TGTGCCAGCAGATCTGTAGGCGGCTACACCTTC
CDR3: CASRSVGGYTF

V: TRBV7-3
J: TRBJ2-6
size: -
D: -
DNA: TGTGCCGGCAGCCCAGACTACAGGGCTGGGGCCAACGTCCTGACTTTC
CDR3: CAGSPDYRAGANVLTF

V: TRBV7-2
J: TRBJ2-5
size: few
D: -
DNA: TGCGCCAGCAGCTTGGACTGGCAAGAGACCCAGTACTTC
CDR3: CASSLDWQETQYF

V: TRBV5-1
J: TRBJ2-7
size: many
D: TRBD2
DNA: TGCGCCAGCAGTCAGGGGACTAGCGGCACTACTGACACCTACGAGCAGTACTTC
CDR3: CASSQGTSGTTDTYEQYF

V: TRBV11-1
J: TRBJ2-7
size: -
D: -
DNA: TGCGCCAGCAGCACCCCTAACGGTGGGCAGGGCTCCTACGAGCAGTACTTC
CDR3: CASSTPNGGQGSYEQYF

V: TRBV6-2/TRBV6-3
J: TRBJ1-2
size: -
D: -
DNA: TGTGTCAGCAGTTACAGTTTAGGACAGAAGTACTATGGCTACACCTTC
CDR3: CVSSYSLGQKYYGYTF

V: TRBV20-1
J: TRBJ2-1
size: -
D: TRBD2
DNA: TGCAGTGCTTCGATAGCGGGGGTTAACTACAATGAGCAGTTCTTC
CDR3: CSASIAGVNYNEQFF

V: TRBV20-1
J: TRBJ2-1
size: few
D: -
DNA: TGCAGTAGCTTAGGGGTCAATGAGCAGTTCTTC
CDR3: CSSLGVNEQFF